Following are 25 T cell receptor beta chains from one sample sequenced in a study of cytomegalovirus exposure and HLA in healthy donors. PCR primers comprised 60 Vbeta and 13 Jbeta primers. Sequencing used immunoSEQ multiplex PCR; TCRdb keeps in-frame clones, though not all of them. This table holds roughly 120,000 clones, roughly 82% found once. The sequencing input was PBMCs. These receptors came from a male donor in good health and CMV-seropositive.

Worth noting for this clone: This same CDR3 is encoded by further DNA sequences in the sample. The chain links TRBV5-6 to TRBJ2-5, with a possible D match to TRBD2 (5 bases). V gave up 2 bases and J gave up 5 bases, with 13 bases separating them. Per germline, CDR1 SGHDT and CDR2 YYEEEE. The CDR3 contains 14 residues. CDR3 sequence: CASSFSSGGETQYF. The CDR3 DNA sequence: TGTGCCAGCAGCTTTTCGAGCGGCGGCGAGACCCAGTACTTC.

V gene TRBV5-6 combines with J gene TRBJ2-7; D gene unclear. CDR1 is SGHDT, CDR2 YYEEEE, per germline. CDR3 length equals 14 residues. Between the trimmed V and J ends, which lost 4 bases and 4 bases, there was a span of 15 bases. The CDR3 protein is CASSPYAVAYEQYF. The CDR3 DNA is TGTGCCAGCAGCCCCTACGCCGTAGCTTACGAGCAGTACTTC.

The chain combines TRBV7-9 with TRBJ1-2; a weak D match, TRBD1 (5 bases). V lost 3 bases, J lost 2 bases, and 7 bases lay in between. The CDR3 is made up of 13 amino acids. The germline CDR1 and CDR2 sequences are SEHNR and FQNEAQ (reference sequence). The CDR3 sequence is CASSLAGNYGYTF. For the CDR3, the DNA is TGTGCCAGCAGCTTGGCAGGGAACTATGGCTACACCTTC.

The V gene is TRBV5-4, the J gene TRBJ2-1, with 7 nucleotides matching TRBD2. From germline, CDR1 is SGHNT and CDR2 YYREEE (reference sequence). The CDR3 sequence is 19 residues long. V trimming: 0 bases; J trimming: 0 bases; junction bases outside the gene matches: 12. This chain's CDR3 is CASSLVPSGIASSYNEQFF. CDR3 DNA sequence: TGTGCCAGCAGCTTGGTACCCAGCGGGATTGCAAGCTCCTACAATGAGCAGTTCTTC.

V and J are TRBV27 and TRBJ2-1; D not certain. Germline values: CDR1 MNHEY, CDR2 SMNVEV (reference sequence). V was trimmed by 4 bases and J by 7 bases, leaving 11 bases between them. The CDR3 spans 13 residues. The CDR3 sequence: CASSSPVRNEQFF. CDR3 nucleotide sequence: TGTGCCAGCAGTTCTCCCGTCAGGAATGAGCAGTTCTTC.

The J gene is TRBJ1-2, the V gene TRBV6-1; a weak D match, TRBD1 (5 bases). CDR3 length: 14 amino acids. The V gene lost 3 bases and the J gene lost 8 bases, with 16 bases spanning the gap. The V gene's germline CDR1 is MNHNS and CDR2 SASEGT. CDR3 protein: CASSDAREVSGYTF. CDR3 nucleotide sequence: TGTGCCAGCAGTGACGCCAGGGAAGTTTCGGGCTACACCTTC.

V is TRBV18 and J is TRBJ2-1, with a possible D match to TRBD2 (6 bases). The CDR3 is made up of 14 amino acids. Germline loops: CDR1 KGHSH, CDR2 LQKENI. V dropped 4 bases and J dropped 7 bases, with 14 bases sitting between them. CDR3 bases: TGTGCCAGCTCACAGACGGGAGTCGGGAATGAGCAGTTCTTC. It translates to CASSQTGVGNEQFF.

This clone appeared a single time. V and J are TRBV6-5 and TRBJ1-5; D gene unclear. The germline CDR1 and CDR2 sequences are MNHEY and SVGAGI. This CDR3 comprises 14 residues. V was shortened by 5 bases and J by 7 bases, with 15 bases between the two germline ends. The CDR3 sequence is CASSADYVGQPQHF. In nucleotides, the CDR3 is TGTGCCAGCAGTGCGGACTATGTAGGGCAGCCCCAGCATTTT.

The genes are TRBV7-9 and TRBJ2-1; TRBD2 aligns across 7 bases. The CDR3 totals 18 residues. The J segment lost 8 bases and the V segment lost 0 bases, leaving 16 bases of the junction unmatched. Germline V lookup: CDR1 SEHNR, CDR2 FQNEAQ (reference sequence). DNA of the CDR3: TGTGCCAGCAGCTTAGCGATGCTAGCGGACCACTCCTGGGATGAGCAGTTCTTC. Translated, it gives CASSLAMLADHSWDEQFF.

The V and J genes are TRBV6-1 and TRBJ2-1; 8 positions match TRBD2. The CDR3 runs 15 residues. V dropped 7 bases and J dropped 2; count of bases not matched to a gene: 7. Germline V lookup: CDR1 MNHNS, CDR2 SASEGT. CDR3 sequence (DNA): TGTGCCAGCACCTCACGGACTAGCCCCTACAATGAGCAGTTCTTC. Translating it yields CASTSRTSPYNEQFF.

This chain uses TRBV5-1 with TRBJ1-1, with D maybe TRBD1 (5 bases). Between the trimmed V and J ends, which lost 5 bases and 2 bases, there was a span of 10 bases. The CDR3 length is 13 residues. Germline CDR1 and CDR2: SGHRS and YFSETQ. The CDR3 nucleotides are TGCGCCAGCAGTAGGCAGGGCAACACTGAAGCTTTCTTT. Its protein is CASSRQGNTEAFF.

This chain joins TRBV4-2 and TRBJ1-2; no clear D. The CDR3 covers 14 residues. V lost 4 bases, J lost 5 bases, and 14 bases lay in between. The germline V gene has CDR1 LGHNA and CDR2 YNFKEQ. In DNA form, the CDR3 reads TGTGCCAGCAGCCTAAGCGGGCTGGGATATGGCTACACCTTC. Protein: CASSLSGLGYGYTF.

CDR3 loop: CASSLGLASHEQFF. In DNA, the CDR3 is TGTGCCAGCAGCTTAGGACTAGCGTCTCATGAGCAGTTCTTC. The rearrangement links TRBV7-2 to TRBJ2-1; 8 bases line up with TRBD2. V was clipped by 1 base and J by 8 bases; unmatched bases: 4. The germline V gene has CDR1 SGHTA and CDR2 FQGNSA. The CDR3 is made up of 14 amino acids.

The chain uses TRBV6-4 and TRBJ2-2; D unresolved. From germline, CDR1 is MRHNA and CDR2 SNTAGT. V lost 7 bases and J lost 4, with 13 bases in between. The CDR3 totals 14 residues. The CDR3 region is CASTPSSFTGELFF. The CDR3, as DNA: TGTGCCAGCACCCCATCTAGTTTCACCGGGGAGCTGTTTTTT.

V usage is TRBV6-1 and J usage is TRBJ1-1; D unclear. Trimming removed 1 base from V and 5 bases from J, with 5 bases in between. CDR3 length: 12 amino acids. The germline CDR1 and CDR2 sequences are MNHNS and SASEGT. CDR3: CASSEGGTEAFF. The CDR3 bases are TGTGCCAGCAGTGAAGGAGGAACTGAAGCTTTCTTT.

CDR3 DNA sequence: TGTGCCAGCAGACCTCTCCCTAGCGGTCTCGCCTACAATGAGCAGTTCTTC. Amino acids: CASRPLPSGLAYNEQFF. The V and J genes are TRBV27 and TRBJ2-1; TRBD2 matches at 7 bases. The CDR3 runs to 17 residues. Trimming cost V 6 bases and J 2 bases; bases outside gene matches: 13. Germline V lookup: CDR1 MNHEY, CDR2 SMNVEV (reference sequence).

This chain links TRBV6-1 with TRBJ2-7; D remains ambiguous. CDR1 and CDR2 (germline): MNHNS, SASEGT. The CDR3 is 11 amino acids. The ends were cut back, 6 bases at V and 1 base at J, with 4 bases in the middle. The CDR3 coding sequence is TGTGCCAGCAGCCAGTCCTACGAGCAGTACTTC. This encodes CASSQSYEQYF.

V gene TRBV27 combines with J gene TRBJ2-5; D gene ambiguous. V lost 3 bases and J lost 4, with 9 bases in between. The CDR3 spans 13 residues. Per the germline V gene, CDR1 is MNHEY and CDR2 is SMNVEV (reference sequence). CDR3 protein: CASSLRSGETQYF. The CDR3 DNA sequence: TGTGCCAGCAGTTTGAGGTCGGGAGAGACCCAGTACTTC.

The CDR3 spells CASSLKLGHTGELFF. CDR3 DNA: TGTGCCAGCAGCTTAAAACTAGGCCACACCGGGGAGCTGTTTTTT. The J gene is TRBJ2-2, the V gene TRBV7-2, with D possibly TRBD2 on 5 matching bases. The germline V gene encodes CDR1 SGHTA and CDR2 FQGNSA. The CDR3 is 15 amino acids. Trimming removed 2 bases at V and 3 bases at J, with 10 bases between.

V is TRBV7-9 and J is TRBJ1-1, with 9 bases matching TRBD1. Germline loops: CDR1 SEHNR, CDR2 FQNEAQ (reference sequence). With 1 base clipped from V and 7 bases from J, the junction kept 10 bases outside the gene matches. The CDR3 consists of 16 residues. For the CDR3, the DNA is TGTGCCAGCAGCTTAGATGCACAGGGGGCAAGTTTTGAAGCTTTCTTT. This sequence encodes CASSLDAQGASFEAFF.

DNA of the CDR3: TGTGCCAGCAGTTTATCGCGGGAGGTGTCCTACGAGCAGTACTTC. Translating gives CASSLSREVSYEQYF. The chain couples TRBV27 to TRBJ2-7; TRBD2 aligns across 8 bases. After removal of 0 bases from V and 1 base from J, the junction contained 2 bases not matched to a gene. The germline CDR1 and CDR2 sequences are MNHEY and SMNVEV (reference sequence). The CDR3 is made up of 15 amino acids.

This chain connects TRBV5-1 to TRBJ1-4; 9 positions agree with TRBD1. CDR3 length: 17 amino acids. V was clipped by 0 bases and J by 8 bases; unmatched bases: 11. Germline CDR1 and CDR2: SGHRS and YFSETQ. The CDR3 loop reads CASSLAGYRTGDEKLFF. The DNA for the CDR3 is TGCGCCAGCAGCTTGGCCGGTTATAGGACAGGGGACGAAAAACTGTTTTTT.

The chain carries TRBV7-2 and TRBJ2-3; unclear D gene. Germline V gene data show CDR1 as SGHTA and CDR2 as FQGNSA. The CDR3 contains 10 residues. V was trimmed by 6 bases and J by 6 bases, leaving 4 bases between them. The CDR3 bases are TGTGCCAGCAGTGAGGATACGCAGTATTTT. This encodes CASSEDTQYF. The whole variable domain, filled in from reference TRBV7-2 and TRBJ2-3, reads GAGVSQSPSNKVTEKGKDVELRCDPISGHTALYWYRQSLGQGLEFLIYFQGNSAPDKSGLPSDRFSAERTGGSVSTLTIQRTQQEDSAVYLCASSEDTQYFGPGTRLTVL.

The V and J genes are TRBV4-2 and TRBJ2-5; 7 nucleotides line up with TRBD1. Germline CDR1 LGHNA, CDR2 YNFKEQ. The junction had 4 bases not matched to a gene; V was cut back by 5 bases and J by 1 base. The CDR3 covers 14 residues. Here the CDR3 DNA reads TGTGCCAGCAGCGTCACAGGGGCCCAAGAGACCCAGTACTTC. Translation gives CASSVTGAQETQYF.

A few counts support this clone. The rearrangement joins TRBV6-5 to TRBJ2-3, with TRBD2 matching 9 bases. The CDR3 length is 15 residues. V lost 6 bases, J lost 2 bases, and 6 bases stayed unmatched. Per the germline V gene, CDR1 is MNHEY and CDR2 is SVGAGI. The CDR3: CASSRGRASTDTQYF. The CDR3 DNA sequence: TGTGCCAGCAGCCGCGGGAGGGCCTCCACAGATACGCAGTATTTT.